One sample yielded the 17 T cell receptor beta chains listed below, sequenced in a study of T cells after somatic rescue of genetic block. Data came from immunoSEQ multiplex PCR; TCRdb stores just in-frame clones and leaves some out. The data show around 15,000 clones, 60% to 75% seen once. Sequencing was performed on peripheral blood mononuclear cells (PBMCs). The receptors were sampled from a man younger than 35.

This clone was counted between two and nine times. J is TRBJ2-3 and V is TRBV11-1; D not certain. Germline assignment: CDR1 SGHAT and CDR2 FQDESV (reference sequence). This CDR3 region has 18 residues. Trimming shortened V by 6 bases and J by 2 bases, and 24 bases separated the two germline ends. CDR3 in amino acids: CASRGDSLLLTNTDTQYF. CDR3 DNA sequence: TGTGCCAGCAGGGGCGATAGCCTTTTACTTACAAACACAGATACGCAGTATTTT. The variable domain in full, completed from reference TRBV11-1 and TRBJ2-3, reads EAEVAQSPRYKITEKSQAVAFWCDPISGHATLYWYRQILGQGPELLVQFQDESVVDDSQLPKDRFSAERLKGVDSTLKIQPAELGDSAMYLCASRGDSLLLTNTDTQYFGPGTRLTVL.

This chain connects TRBV19 to TRBJ2-5, with 11 bases matching TRBD2. V lost 3 bases and J lost 5; bases outside the gene matches: 5. This CDR3 comprises 15 residues. Germline-derived CDR1 and CDR2 are LNHDA and SQIVND (reference sequence). CDR3 nucleotide sequence: TGTGCCAGTAGTATGGTACTAGCGGGGGCGGAGACCCAGTACTTC. It yields the protein CASSMVLAGAETQYF.

This chain links TRBV6-1 with TRBJ2-7; 7 nucleotides agree with TRBD1. The CDR3 is 15 amino acids. Trimming at V came to 7 bases and at J to 3 bases, leaving 12 bases not matched to a gene. Germline loops: CDR1 MNHNS, CDR2 SASEGT. This CDR3 reads CASTNLLDRSYEQYF. CDR3 nucleotides: TGTGCCAGCACCAACTTACTGGACAGGAGCTACGAGCAGTACTTC.

V gene TRBV12-2 combines with J gene TRBJ2-5; no DNA check was done on the table's D call, TRBD2. TRBV12-2 corresponds to a pseudogene. The CDR3 is 16 residues long. This CDR3 is CASRLASGGLQETQYF. The DNA for the CDR3 is TGTGCAAGTCGCTTAGCTAGCGGGGGCCTTCAAGAGACCCAGTACTTC.

This chain links TRBV19 with TRBJ2-3; perhaps TRBD2 as D (7 bases). This CDR3 is 12 amino acids long. Per the germline V gene, CDR1 is LNHDA and CDR2 is SQIVND (reference sequence). Trimming stripped 8 bases from V and 6 bases from J, with 12 bases between. This CDR3 is CASRGAGDTQYF. The CDR3 DNA reads as TGTGCCAGTCGGGGGGCAGGCGATACGCAGTATTTT.

This clone was counted a single time. This chain connects TRBV5-1 to TRBJ2-3; 7 nucleotides align to TRBD2. From germline, CDR1 is SGHRS and CDR2 YFSETQ. V lost 0 bases, J lost 2 bases, and 6 bases stayed unmatched. The CDR3 spans 16 residues. This CDR3 is CASSLVASGSTDTQYF. The CDR3 region has the DNA TGCGCCAGCAGCTTGGTGGCTAGCGGTTCCACAGATACGCAGTATTTT. The full variable domain, with the rest looked up from reference TRBV5-1 and TRBJ2-3, is KAGVTQTPRYLIKTRGQQVTLSCSPISGHRSVSWYQQTPGQGLQFLFEYFSETQRNKGNFPGRFSGRQFSNSRSEMNVSTLELGDSALYLCASSLVASGSTDTQYFGPGTRLTVL.

DNA for the CDR3: TGTGCCAGCAGTTATGGGGGGAACACGAACACCGGGGAGCTGTTTTTT. The encoded protein is CASSYGGNTNTGELFF. The gene calls are TRBV6-5 and TRBJ2-2; D may be TRBD2 (6 bases). This CDR3 contains 16 residues. Germline V lookup: CDR1 MNHEY, CDR2 SVGAGI. V was clipped by 3 bases and J by 0 bases, with 11 bases between them.

DNA of the CDR3: TGTGCCAGCAGTTCGGGTTCCCCCTACGAGCAGTACTTC. Translated: CASSSGSPYEQYF. The gene calls are TRBV6-6 and TRBJ2-7, with unresolved D. V was pared by 4 bases and J by 2 bases, with 9 bases between. In germline, CDR1 is MNHNY, CDR2 SVGAGI (reference sequence). This CDR3 contains 13 residues.

The J gene is TRBJ1-2, the V gene TRBV27, with 7 bases aligning to TRBD1. J lost 0 bases, V lost 5 bases, and 6 bases had no gene match. The CDR3 extends over 15 amino acids. The germline V gene encodes CDR1 MNHEY and CDR2 SMNVEV (reference sequence). CDR3 in amino acids: CASSVTGTANYGYTF. In DNA, the CDR3 is TGTGCCAGCAGTGTTACCGGGACAGCTAACTATGGCTACACCTTC.

This clone was seen more than once but under ten times. The V gene is TRBV7-8, the J gene TRBJ2-7; TRBD1 aligns across 7 bases. The V segment lost 1 base and the J segment 1 base; nucleotides outside the gene matches: 1. Germline CDR1 reads SGHVS; CDR2 reads FQNEAQ. This CDR3 has 14 residues. CDR3 sequence reads: CASSLDRGSYEQYF. In DNA form, the CDR3 reads TGTGCCAGCAGCTTAGACAGGGGTTCCTACGAGCAGTACTTC.

This rearrangement joins TRBV5-4 to TRBJ2-5, with a tentative D call TRBD1 (6 bases). Germline-derived CDR1 and CDR2 are SGHNT and YYREEE (reference sequence). V dropped 4 bases and J dropped 2 bases, with 9 bases sitting between them. The CDR3 is 13 amino acids. The chain's CDR3 is CASSVTGQETQYF. The CDR3 bases are TGTGCCAGCAGCGTGACAGGACAAGAGACCCAGTACTTC. The full variable domain, its missing parts supplied by reference TRBV5-4 and TRBJ2-5, is ETGVTQSPTHLIKTRGQQVTLRCSSQSGHNTVSWYQQALGQGPQFIFQYYREEENGRGNFPPRFSGLQFPNYSSELNVNALELDDSALYLCASSVTGQETQYFGPGTRLLVL.

The J gene is TRBJ1-2, the V gene TRBV5-1, with D possibly TRBD1 on 5 matching bases. The germline V gene encodes CDR1 SGHRS and CDR2 YFSETQ. Trimming left V 0 bases short and J 7 bases short, with 19 bases between. The CDR3 is 16 residues long. The CDR3 DNA sequence: TGCGCCAGCAGCTTGGTTAGCTGGGAGGGGATTCCTGGCTACACCTTC. This sequence encodes CASSLVSWEGIPGYTF. The full variable domain, with the rest looked up from reference TRBV5-1 and TRBJ1-2, is KAGVTQTPRYLIKTRGQQVTLSCSPISGHRSVSWYQQTPGQGLQFLFEYFSETQRNKGNFPGRFSGRQFSNSRSEMNVSTLELGDSALYLCASSLVSWEGIPGYTFGSGTRLTVV.

The chain combines TRBV6-5 with TRBJ1-6; D gene unclear. Looked up from germline, CDR1 is MNHEY and CDR2 is SVGAGI. The CDR3 length is 15 residues. The V gene lost 0 bases and the J gene lost 5 bases, with 8 bases spanning the gap. The CDR3 sequence is CASSYSNRNNSPLHF. The DNA of the CDR3 is TGTGCCAGCAGTTACTCGAACAGAAATAATTCACCCCTCCACTTT.

The J gene is TRBJ2-7, the V gene TRBV6-4, with D perhaps being TRBD1 or TRBD2 (6 bases each). This CDR3 comprises 13 residues. V was shortened by 5 bases and J by 10 bases, with 18 bases between the two germline ends. Germline loops: CDR1 MRHNA, CDR2 SNTAGT. DNA of the CDR3: TGTGCCAGCAGTTTACTCTTGGGGGGCGAACAGTACTTC. Protein sequence: CASSLLLGGEQYF.

This chain links TRBV9 with TRBJ1-6; 7 nucleotides agree with TRBD1. The CDR3 is 14 residues long. Germline V gives CDR1 SGDLS, CDR2 YYNGEE. V shed 3 bases, J shed 9 bases, and the junction held 6 bases outside the gene matches. CDR3 nucleotide sequence: TGTGCCAGCAGCGGACAGGGCCGTATTTCACCCCTCCACTTT. This encodes CASSGQGRISPLHF.

The gene calls are TRBV7-7 and TRBJ2-3; D call uncertain. The CDR3 totals 15 residues. CDR1 is SSHAT and CDR2 is FNYEAQ in the germline V gene (reference sequence). V dropped 3 bases and J dropped 1 base, with 11 bases sitting between them. The CDR3 spells CASSFGFLGTDTQYF. CDR3 DNA sequence: TGTGCCAGCAGCTTCGGTTTCCTCGGCACAGATACGCAGTATTTT.

This clone has just a few counts. This chain links TRBV23-1 with TRBJ2-7; unclear D gene. Being an ORF, TRBV23-1 has a function that is uncertain. This CDR3 has 10 residues. The V end lost 2 bases, the J end lost 8 bases, and 4 bases lay between the germline ends. The CDR3 protein is CASSQGKQYF. The DNA for the CDR3 is TGCGCCAGCAGTCAAGGAAAGCAGTACTTC.